The sample holds a few counts of the clone carrying this T cell receptor (beta chain). The antigen is not known. TCRdb re-called the 5' RACE reads through MiXCR, storing one row per CDR3 protein. The sample holds some 560,000 distinct CDR3 sequences; nearly 10% are singletons and the top ten take 2.5% to 3.5%. The sample comes from a study of identical twins. Notes on the study in general: Twin-shared out-of-frame alpha sequences were enriched for low generation probability.

These same records also appear under a second study, on yellow fever vaccine responses in identical twins.

The sample comprised PBMCs. This TCR was sampled from a woman in her late teens or twenties in good health.

The CDR3 bases are TGTGCCAGCAGCTCCCTGACTAGCGGGAGGGCCCTTCGAGAGACCCAGTACTTC. Translated, it gives CASSSLTSGRALRETQYF. The genes are TRBV11-2 and TRBJ2-5; 14 bases fit TRBD2. J lost 4 bases, V lost 4 bases, and 11 bases had no gene match. CDR3 length equals 18 residues. Germline CDR1 SGHAT, CDR2 FQNNGV.